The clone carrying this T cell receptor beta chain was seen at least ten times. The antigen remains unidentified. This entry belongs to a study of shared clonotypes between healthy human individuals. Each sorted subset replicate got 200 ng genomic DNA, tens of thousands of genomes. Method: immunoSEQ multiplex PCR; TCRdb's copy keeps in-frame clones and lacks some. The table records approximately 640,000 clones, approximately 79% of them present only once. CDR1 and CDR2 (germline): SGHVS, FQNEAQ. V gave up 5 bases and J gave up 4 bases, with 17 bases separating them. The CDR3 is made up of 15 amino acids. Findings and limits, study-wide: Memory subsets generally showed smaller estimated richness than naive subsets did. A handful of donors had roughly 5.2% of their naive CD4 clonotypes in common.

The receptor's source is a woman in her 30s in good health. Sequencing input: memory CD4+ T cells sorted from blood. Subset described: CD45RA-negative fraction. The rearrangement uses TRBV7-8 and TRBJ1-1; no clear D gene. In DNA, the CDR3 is TGTGCCAGCAGCCCAAGACCCGCGGCGGGCACTGAAGCTTTCTTT. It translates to CASSPRPAAGTEAFF.